The clone carrying this TCR beta chain was detected many times. What it recognizes is unknown. The record originates from a study of type 1 regulatory T cells. Study at large: T-allo10 is a Tr1-enriched, alloantigen-specific CD4 T cell product made in vitro.

Study results and caveats: Type 1 regulatory T cells had a more restricted TCR repertoire than non-type 1 regulatory T cells.

Using its own MiXCR run on the reads, TCRdb lists one record per CDR3 protein. The sample yields around 64,000 distinct CDR3 sequences, 20% to 25% seen once. The TCR comes from a human donor in good health. The sample comprised cultured type 1 regulatory T (Tr1) cells, either the whole culture or a sorted fraction (not recorded which).

The CDR3 region has the DNA TGTGCCAGCAGTTACAAGGGAGGACAAACCTACGAGCAGTACTTC. It encodes CASSYKGGQTYEQYF. The J gene is TRBJ2-7, the V gene TRBV6-6, with D possibly TRBD2 on 6 matching bases. This CDR3 is built from 15 residues. Trimming stripped 2 bases from V and 2 bases from J, with 13 bases between. Germline V gene sequence: CDR1 MNHNY, CDR2 SVGAGI (reference sequence).